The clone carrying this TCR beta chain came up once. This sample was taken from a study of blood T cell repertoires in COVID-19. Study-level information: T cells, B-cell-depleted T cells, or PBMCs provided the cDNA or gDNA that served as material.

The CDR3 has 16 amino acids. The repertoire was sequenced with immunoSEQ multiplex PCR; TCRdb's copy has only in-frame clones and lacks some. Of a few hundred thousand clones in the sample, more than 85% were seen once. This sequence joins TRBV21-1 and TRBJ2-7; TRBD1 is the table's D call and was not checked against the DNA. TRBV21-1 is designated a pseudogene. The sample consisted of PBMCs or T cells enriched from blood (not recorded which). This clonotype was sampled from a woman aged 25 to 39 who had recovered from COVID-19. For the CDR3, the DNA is TGTGCCAGCAGCAAAGCCGTCGGGACAGGGGAATACGAGCAGTACTTC. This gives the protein CASSKAVGTGEYEQYF.